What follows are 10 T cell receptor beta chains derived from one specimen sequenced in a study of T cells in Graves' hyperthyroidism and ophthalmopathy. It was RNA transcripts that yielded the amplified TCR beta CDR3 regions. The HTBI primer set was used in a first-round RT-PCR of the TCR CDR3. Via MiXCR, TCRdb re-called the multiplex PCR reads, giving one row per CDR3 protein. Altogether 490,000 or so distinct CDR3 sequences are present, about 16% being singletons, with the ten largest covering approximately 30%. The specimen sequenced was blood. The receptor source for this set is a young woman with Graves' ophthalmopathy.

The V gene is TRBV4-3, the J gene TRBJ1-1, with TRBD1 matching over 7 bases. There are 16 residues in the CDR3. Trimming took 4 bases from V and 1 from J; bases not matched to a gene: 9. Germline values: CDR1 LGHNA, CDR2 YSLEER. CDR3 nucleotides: TGCGCCAGCAGCCTATCACCGGGACAGCGGAACACTGAAGCTTTCTTT. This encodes CASSLSPGQRNTEAFF.

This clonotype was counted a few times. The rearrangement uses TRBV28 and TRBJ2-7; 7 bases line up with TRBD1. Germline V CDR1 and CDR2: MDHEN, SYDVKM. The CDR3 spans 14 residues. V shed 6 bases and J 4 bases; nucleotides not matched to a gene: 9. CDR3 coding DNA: TGTGCCAGCAGCTATACAGGGGACGGATACGAGCAGTACTTC. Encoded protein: CASSYTGDGYEQYF.

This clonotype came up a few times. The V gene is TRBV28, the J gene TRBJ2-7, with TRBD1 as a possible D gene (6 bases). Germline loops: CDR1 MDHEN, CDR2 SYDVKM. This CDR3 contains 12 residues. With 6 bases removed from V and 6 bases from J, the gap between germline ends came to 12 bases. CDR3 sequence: CASRSGAGEQYF. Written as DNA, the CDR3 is TGTGCCAGCAGATCAGGGGCTGGCGAGCAGTACTTC.

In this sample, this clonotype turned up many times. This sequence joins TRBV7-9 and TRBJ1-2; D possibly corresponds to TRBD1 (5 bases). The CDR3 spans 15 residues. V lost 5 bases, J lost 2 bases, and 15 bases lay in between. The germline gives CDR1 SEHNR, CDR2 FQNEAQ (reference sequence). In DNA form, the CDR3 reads TGTGCCAGCAGCACCCACGCTGGGGGAAACTATGGCTACACCTTC. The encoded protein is CASSTHAGGNYGYTF.

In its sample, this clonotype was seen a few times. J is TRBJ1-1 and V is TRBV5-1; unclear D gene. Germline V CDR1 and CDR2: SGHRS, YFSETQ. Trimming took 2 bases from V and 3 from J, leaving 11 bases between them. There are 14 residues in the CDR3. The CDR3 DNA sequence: TGCGCCAGCAGCTTAGGCTCCCGGCACACTGAAGCTTTCTTT. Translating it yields CASSLGSRHTEAFF.

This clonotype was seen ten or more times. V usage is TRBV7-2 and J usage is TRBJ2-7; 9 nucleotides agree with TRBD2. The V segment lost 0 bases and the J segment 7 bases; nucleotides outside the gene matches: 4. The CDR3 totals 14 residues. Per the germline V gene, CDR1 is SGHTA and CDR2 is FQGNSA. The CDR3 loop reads CASSLASGSLEQYF. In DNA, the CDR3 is TGTGCCAGCAGCTTAGCTAGCGGGAGTTTGGAGCAGTACTTC.

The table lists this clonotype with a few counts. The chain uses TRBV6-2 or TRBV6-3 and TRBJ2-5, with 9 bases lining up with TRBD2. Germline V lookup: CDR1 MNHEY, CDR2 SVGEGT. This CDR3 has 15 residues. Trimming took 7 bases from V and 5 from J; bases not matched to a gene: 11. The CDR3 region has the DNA TGTGCCAGCACTAACCAGGGACTAGCTAGGGAGACCCAGTACTTC. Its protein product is CASTNQGLARETQYF.

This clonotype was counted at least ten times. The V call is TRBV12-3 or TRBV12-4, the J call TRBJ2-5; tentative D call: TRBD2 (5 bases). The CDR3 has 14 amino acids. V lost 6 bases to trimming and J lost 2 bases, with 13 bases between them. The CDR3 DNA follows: TGTGCCAGCAGCCGGAGGACGGATCAAGAGACCCAGTACTTC. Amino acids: CASSRRTDQETQYF.

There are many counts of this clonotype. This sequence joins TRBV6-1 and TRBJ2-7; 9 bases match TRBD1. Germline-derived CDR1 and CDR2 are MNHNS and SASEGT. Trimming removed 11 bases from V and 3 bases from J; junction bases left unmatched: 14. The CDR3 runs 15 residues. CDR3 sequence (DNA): TGTGCCTCTGAGACGTTTGGGACAGGGATCTACGAGCAGTACTTC. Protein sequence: CASETFGTGIYEQYF.

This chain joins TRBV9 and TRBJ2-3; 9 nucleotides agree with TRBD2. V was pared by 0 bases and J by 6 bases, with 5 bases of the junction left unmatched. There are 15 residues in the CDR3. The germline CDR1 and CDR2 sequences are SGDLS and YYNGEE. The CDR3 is CASSVGLAVFDTQYF. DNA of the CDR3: TGTGCCAGCAGCGTAGGACTAGCGGTGTTTGATACGCAGTATTTT.